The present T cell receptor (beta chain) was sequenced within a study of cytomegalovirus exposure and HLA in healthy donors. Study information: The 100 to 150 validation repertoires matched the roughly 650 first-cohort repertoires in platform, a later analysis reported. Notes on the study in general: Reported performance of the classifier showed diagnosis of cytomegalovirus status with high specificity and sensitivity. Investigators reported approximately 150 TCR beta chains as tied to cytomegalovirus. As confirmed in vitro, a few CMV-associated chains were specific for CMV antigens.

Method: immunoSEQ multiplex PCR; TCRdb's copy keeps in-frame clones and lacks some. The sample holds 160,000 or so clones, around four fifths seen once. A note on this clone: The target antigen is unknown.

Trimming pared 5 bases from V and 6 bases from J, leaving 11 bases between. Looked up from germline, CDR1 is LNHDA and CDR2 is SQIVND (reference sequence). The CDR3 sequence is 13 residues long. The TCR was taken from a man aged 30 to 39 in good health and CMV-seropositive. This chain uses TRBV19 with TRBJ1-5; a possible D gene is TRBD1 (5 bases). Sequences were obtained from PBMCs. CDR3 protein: CASSSTVGQPQHF. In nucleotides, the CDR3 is TGTGCCAGTAGTTCGACAGTAGGTCAGCCCCAGCATTTT. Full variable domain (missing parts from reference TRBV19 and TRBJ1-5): DGGITQSPKYLFRKEGQNVTLSCEQNLNHDAMYWYRQDPGQGLRLIYYSQIVNDFQKGDIAEGYSVSREKKESFPLTVTSAQKNPTAFYLCASSSTVGQPQHFGDGTRLSIL.